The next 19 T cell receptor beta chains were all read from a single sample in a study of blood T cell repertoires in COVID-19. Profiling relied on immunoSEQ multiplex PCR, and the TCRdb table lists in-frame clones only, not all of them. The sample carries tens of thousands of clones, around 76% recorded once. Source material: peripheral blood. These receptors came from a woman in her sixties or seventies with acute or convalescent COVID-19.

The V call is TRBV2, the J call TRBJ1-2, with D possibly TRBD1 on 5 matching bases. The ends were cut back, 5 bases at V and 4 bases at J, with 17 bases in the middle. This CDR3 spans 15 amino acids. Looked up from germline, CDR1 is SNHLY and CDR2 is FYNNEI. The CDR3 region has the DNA TGTGCCAGCAGTTCCACCAGGGTTACGGGCTATGGCTACACCTTC. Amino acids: CASSSTRVTGYGYTF.

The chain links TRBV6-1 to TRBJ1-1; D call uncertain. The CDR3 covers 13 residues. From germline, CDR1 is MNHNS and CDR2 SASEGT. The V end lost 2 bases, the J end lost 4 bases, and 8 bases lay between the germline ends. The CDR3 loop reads CASSEMGTTEAFF. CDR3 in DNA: TGTGCCAGCAGTGAAATGGGCACCACTGAAGCTTTCTTT.

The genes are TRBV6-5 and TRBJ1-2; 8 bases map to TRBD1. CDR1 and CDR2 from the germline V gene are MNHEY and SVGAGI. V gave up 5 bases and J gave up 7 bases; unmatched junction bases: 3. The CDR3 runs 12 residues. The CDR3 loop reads CASSTGGSGYTF. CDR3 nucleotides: TGTGCCAGCAGTACAGGGGGTAGTGGCTACACCTTC.

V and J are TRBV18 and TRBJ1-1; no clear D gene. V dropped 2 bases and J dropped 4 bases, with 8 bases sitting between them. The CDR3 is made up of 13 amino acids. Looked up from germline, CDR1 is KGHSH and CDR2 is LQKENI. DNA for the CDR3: TGTGCCAGCTCACCAGAGTTCGGCACTGAAGCTTTCTTT. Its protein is CASSPEFGTEAFF.

CDR3 residues: CASSYSRDRVSAEAFF. For the CDR3, the DNA is TGTGCCAGCAGTTACTCCCGGGACAGGGTTTCAGCTGAAGCTTTCTTT. The chain is built from TRBV6-5 and TRBJ1-1, with 9 bases identical to TRBD1. The ends lost 0 bases at V and 6 bases at J; junction bases unmatched: 8. The CDR3 is 16 amino acids. The germline V gene has CDR1 MNHEY and CDR2 SVGAGI.

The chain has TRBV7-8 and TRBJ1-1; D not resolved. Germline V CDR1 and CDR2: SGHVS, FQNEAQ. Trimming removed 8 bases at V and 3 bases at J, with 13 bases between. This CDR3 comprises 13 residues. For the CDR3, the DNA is TGTGCCAGCGGGATTTACGGGGACACTGAAGCTTTCTTT. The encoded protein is CASGIYGDTEAFF.

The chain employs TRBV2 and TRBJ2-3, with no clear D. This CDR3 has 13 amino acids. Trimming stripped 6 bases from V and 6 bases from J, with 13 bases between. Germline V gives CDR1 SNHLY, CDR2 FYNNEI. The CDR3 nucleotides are TGTGCCAGCAGCCTGACAAACTTCGATACGCAGTATTTT. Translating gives CASSLTNFDTQYF.

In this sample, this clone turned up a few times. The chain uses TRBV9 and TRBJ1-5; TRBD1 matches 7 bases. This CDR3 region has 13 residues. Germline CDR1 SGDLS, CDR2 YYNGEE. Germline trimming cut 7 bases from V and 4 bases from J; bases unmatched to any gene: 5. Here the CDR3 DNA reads TGTGCCAGCGGATTGACAGGGAATCAGCCCCAGCATTTT. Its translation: CASGLTGNQPQHF.

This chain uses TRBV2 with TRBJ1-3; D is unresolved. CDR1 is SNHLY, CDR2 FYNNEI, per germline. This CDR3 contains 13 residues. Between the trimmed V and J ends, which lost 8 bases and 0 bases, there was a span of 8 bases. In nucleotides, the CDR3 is TGTGCCAGCTCGACAAGCTCTGGAAACACCATATATTTT. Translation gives CASSTSSGNTIYF.

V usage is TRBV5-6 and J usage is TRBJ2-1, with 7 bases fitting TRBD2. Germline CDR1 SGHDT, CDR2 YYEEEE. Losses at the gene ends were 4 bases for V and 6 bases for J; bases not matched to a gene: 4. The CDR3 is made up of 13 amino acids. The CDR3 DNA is TGTGCCAGCAGCCGCCCGGGAGGCAATGAGCAGTTCTTC. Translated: CASSRPGGNEQFF.

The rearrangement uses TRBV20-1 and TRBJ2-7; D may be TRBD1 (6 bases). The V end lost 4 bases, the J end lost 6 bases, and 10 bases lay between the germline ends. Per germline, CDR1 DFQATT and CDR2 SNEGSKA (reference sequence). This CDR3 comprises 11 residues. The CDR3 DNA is TGCAGTGCTACAGGGGCGCTCGAGCAGTACTTC. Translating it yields CSATGALEQYF.

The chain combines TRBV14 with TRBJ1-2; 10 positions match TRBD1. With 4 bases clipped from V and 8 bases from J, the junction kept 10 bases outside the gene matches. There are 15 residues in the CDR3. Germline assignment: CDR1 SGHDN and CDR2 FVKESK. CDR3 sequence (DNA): TGTGCCAGCAGCCCCCATGGAAGGGACAGGGGCGGCTACACCTTC. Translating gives CASSPHGRDRGGYTF.

The CDR3 is CATSRDLRSPQHF. The CDR3 region has the DNA TGTGCCACCAGCAGAGACCTGAGGAGTCCCCAGCATTTT. The chain uses TRBV15 and TRBJ1-5; D is uncertain. CDR3 length: 13 amino acids. CDR1 and CDR2 (germline): LNHNV, YYDKDF (reference sequence). The V end lost 0 bases, the J end lost 10 bases, and 10 bases lay between the germline ends.

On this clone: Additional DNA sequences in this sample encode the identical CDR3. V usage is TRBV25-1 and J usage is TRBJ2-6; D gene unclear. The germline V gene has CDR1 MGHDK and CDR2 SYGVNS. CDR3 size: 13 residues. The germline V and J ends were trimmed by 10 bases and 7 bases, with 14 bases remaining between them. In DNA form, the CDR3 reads TGTGCCACTCAGGAAGTTGGAGCCAACGTCCTGACTTTC. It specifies CATQEVGANVLTF. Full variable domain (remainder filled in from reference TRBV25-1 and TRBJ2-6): EADIYQTPRYLVIGTGKKITLECSQTMGHDKMYWYQQDPGMELHLIHYSYGVNSTEKGDLSSESTVSRIRTEHFPLTLESARPSHTSQYLCATQEVGANVLTFGAGSRLTVL.

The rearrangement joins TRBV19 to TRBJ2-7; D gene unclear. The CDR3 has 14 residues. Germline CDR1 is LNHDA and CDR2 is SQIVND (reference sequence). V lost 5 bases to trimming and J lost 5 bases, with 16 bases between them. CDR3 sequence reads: CASSLATRQDEQYF. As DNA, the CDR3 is TGTGCCAGTAGTTTGGCTACCCGTCAGGACGAGCAGTACTTC.

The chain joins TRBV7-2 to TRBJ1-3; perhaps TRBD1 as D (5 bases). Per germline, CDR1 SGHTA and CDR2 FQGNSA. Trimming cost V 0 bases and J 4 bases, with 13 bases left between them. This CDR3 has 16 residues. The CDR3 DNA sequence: TGTGCCAGCAGCTTAGCGGCAGTCGGGGGGGGAAACACCATATATTTT. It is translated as CASSLAAVGGGNTIYF. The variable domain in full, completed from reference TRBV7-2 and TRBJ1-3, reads GAGVSQSPSNKVTEKGKDVELRCDPISGHTALYWYRQSLGQGLEFLIYFQGNSAPDKSGLPSDRFSAERTGGSVSTLTIQRTQQEDSAVYLCASSLAAVGGGNTIYFGEGSWLTVV.

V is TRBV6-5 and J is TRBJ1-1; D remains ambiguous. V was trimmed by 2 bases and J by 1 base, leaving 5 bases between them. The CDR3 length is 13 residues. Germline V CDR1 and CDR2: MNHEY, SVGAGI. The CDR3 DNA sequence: TGTGCCAGCAGTTACCTTAAGAACACTGAAGCTTTCTTT. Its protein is CASSYLKNTEAFF.

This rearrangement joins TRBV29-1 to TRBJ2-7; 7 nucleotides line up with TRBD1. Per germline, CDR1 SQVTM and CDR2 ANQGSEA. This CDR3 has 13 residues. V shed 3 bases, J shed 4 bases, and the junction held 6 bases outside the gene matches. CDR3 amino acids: CSVEGDSIYEQYF. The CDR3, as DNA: TGCAGCGTTGAGGGGGACAGTATTTACGAGCAGTACTTC.

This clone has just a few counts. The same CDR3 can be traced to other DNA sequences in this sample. DNA for the CDR3: TGTGCCTCAACTAGCGGGGGGGCTGGGGCCAACGTCCTGACTTTC. It encodes CASTSGGAGANVLTF. The rearrangement links TRBV6-5 to TRBJ2-6, with TRBD2 matching 13 bases. CDR1 is MNHEY and CDR2 is SVGAGI in the germline V gene. This CDR3 has 15 amino acids. V lost 11 bases to trimming and J lost 2 bases; unmatched junction nucleotides: 3.